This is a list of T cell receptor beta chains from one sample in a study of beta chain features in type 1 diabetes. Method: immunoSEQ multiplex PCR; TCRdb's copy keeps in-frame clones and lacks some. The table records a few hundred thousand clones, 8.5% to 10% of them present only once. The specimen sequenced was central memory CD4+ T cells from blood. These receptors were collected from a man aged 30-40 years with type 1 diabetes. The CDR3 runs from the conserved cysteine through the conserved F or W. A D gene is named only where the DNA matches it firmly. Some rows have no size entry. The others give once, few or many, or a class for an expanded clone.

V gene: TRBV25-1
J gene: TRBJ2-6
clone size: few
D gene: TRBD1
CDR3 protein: CASSLDRGSRTGANVLTF
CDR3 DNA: TGTGCCAGCAGCTTGGACAGGGGATCTAGGACTGGGGCCAACGTCCTGACTTTC

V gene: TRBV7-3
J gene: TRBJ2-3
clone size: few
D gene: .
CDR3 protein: CASSQQSDTQYF
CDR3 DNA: TGTGCCAGCAGCCAACAATCAGATACGCAGTATTTT

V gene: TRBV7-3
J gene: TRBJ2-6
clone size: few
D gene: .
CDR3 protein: CASSLTSGANVLTF
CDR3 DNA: TGTGCCAGCAGCCTTACCTCTGGGGCCAACGTCCTGACTTTC

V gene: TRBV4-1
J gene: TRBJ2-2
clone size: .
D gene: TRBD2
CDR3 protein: CASSQVSGSGSGELFF
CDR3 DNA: TGCGCCAGCAGCCAAGTCAGCGGGAGCGGTTCCGGGGAGCTGTTTTTT

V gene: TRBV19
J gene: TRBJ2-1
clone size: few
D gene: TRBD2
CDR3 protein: CASSFSRLAGENEQFF
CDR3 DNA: TGTGCCAGTAGTTTCTCGAGACTAGCGGGAGAAAACGAGCAGTTCTTC

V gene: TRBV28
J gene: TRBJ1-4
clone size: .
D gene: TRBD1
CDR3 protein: CASSTLQGAREKLFF
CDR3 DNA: TGTGCCAGCAGTACCCTACAGGGGGCGCGTGAAAAACTGTTTTTT

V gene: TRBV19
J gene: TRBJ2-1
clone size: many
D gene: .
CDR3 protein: CASSMGTVHLYNEQFF
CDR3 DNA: TGTGCCAGTAGTATGGGCACAGTACACCTTTACAATGAGCAGTTCTTC

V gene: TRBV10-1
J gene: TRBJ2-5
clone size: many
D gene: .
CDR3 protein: CASSDSGRETQYF
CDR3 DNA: TGCGCCAGCAGTGATTCTGGGCGGGAGACCCAGTACTTC

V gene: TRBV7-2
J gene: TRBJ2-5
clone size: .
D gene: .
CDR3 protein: CASSSAEETQYF
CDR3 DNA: TGTGCCAGCAGCAGTGCAGAAGAGACCCAGTACTTC

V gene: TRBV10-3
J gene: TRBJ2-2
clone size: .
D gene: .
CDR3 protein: CASSLEGPGELFF
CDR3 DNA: TGTGCCAGCAGCCTCGAGGGGCCCGGGGAGCTGTTTTTT

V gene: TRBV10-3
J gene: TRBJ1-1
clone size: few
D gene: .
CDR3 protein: CAINSGLGNTEAFF
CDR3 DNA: TGTGCCATCAATTCGGGACTTGGGAACACTGAAGCTTTCTTT

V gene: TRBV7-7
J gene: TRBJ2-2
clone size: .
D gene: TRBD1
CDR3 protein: CASSPTGLTGELFF
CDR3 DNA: TGTGCTAGCAGCCCGACAGGGCTCACCGGGGAGCTGTTTTTT

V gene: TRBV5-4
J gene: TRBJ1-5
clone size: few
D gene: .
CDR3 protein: CASSLDPLSNQPQHF
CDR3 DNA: TGTGCCAGCAGCTTGGACCCGCTTAGCAATCAGCCCCAGCATTTT

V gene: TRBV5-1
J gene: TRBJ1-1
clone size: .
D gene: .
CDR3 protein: CASSLGETRNTEAFF
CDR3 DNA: TGCGCCAGCAGCTTGGGAGAAACGAGGAACACTGAAGCTTTCTTT

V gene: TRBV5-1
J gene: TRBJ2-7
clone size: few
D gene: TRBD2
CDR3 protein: CASSSRGDEQYF
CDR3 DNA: TGCGCCAGCAGCTCGCGGGGGGACGAGCAGTACTTC

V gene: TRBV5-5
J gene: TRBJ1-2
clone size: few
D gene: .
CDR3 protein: CASSLMGDSIYGYTF
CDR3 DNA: TGTGCCAGCAGCTTGATGGGGGATTCGATCTATGGCTACACCTTC

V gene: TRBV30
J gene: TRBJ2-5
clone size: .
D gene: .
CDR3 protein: CAWSVHGIQETQYF
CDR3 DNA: TGTGCCTGGAGTGTCCACGGGATACAAGAGACCCAGTACTTC

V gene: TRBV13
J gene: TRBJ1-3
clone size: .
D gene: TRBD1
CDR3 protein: CASSATPGTGNGNTIYF
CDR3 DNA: TGTGCCAGCAGCGCCACCCCCGGGACAGGGAACGGAAACACCATATATTTT

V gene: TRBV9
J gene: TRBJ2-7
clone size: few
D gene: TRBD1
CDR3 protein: CASSVGSGQGATYEQYF
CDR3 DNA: TGTGCCAGCAGCGTAGGTTCGGGACAGGGAGCTACCTACGAGCAGTACTTC

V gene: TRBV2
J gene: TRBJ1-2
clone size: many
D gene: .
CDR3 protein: CASSELGQLGYGYTF
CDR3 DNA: TGTGCCAGCAGTGAACTAGGACAGCTTGGCTATGGCTACACCTTC

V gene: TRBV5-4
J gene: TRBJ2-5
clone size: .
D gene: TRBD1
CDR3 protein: CASSSQGAVETQYF
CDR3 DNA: TGTGCCAGCAGCTCACAGGGGGCGGTTGAGACCCAGTACTTC

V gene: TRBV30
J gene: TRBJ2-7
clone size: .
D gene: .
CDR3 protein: CAWSVRRQGSGGLYEQYF
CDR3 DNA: TGTGCCTGGAGTGTGAGGCGACAGGGGTCCGGGGGGCTCTACGAGCAGTACTTC

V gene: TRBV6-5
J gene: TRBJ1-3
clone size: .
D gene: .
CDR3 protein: CASSYSTISSGNTIYF
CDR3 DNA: TGTGCCAGCAGTTACTCGACGATCAGCTCTGGAAACACCATATATTTT

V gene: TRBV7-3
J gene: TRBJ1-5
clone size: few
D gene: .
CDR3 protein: CASSLSTALNQPQHF
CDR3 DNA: TGTGCCAGCAGCTTGTCGACAGCGCTCAATCAGCCCCAGCATTTT

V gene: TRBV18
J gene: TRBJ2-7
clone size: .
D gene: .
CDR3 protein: CASSPTSEQGYEQYF
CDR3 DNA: TGTGCCAGCTCACCAACCTCTGAGCAGGGTTACGAGCAGTACTTC

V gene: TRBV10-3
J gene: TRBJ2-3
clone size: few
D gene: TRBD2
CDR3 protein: CAISQGLAGAIDTQYF
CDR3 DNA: TGTGCCATCAGTCAGGGACTAGCGGGAGCTATAGATACGCAGTATTTT

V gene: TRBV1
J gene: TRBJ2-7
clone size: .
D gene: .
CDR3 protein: CTSSQDSVGTSGSDEQYF
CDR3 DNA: TGCACCAGCAGCCAAGATTCCGTCGGGACTAGCGGGAGCGACGAGCAGTACTTC

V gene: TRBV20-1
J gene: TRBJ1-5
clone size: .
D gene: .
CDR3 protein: CSARGNQPQHF
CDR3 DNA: TGCAGTGCTAGAGGTAATCAGCCCCAGCATTTT

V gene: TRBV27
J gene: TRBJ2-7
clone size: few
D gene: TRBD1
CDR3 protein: CASRGQGARQQYF
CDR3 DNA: TGTGCCAGCAGAGGACAGGGGGCCCGTCAGCAGTACTTC

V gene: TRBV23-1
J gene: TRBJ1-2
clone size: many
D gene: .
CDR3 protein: CASSHPGAYGYTF
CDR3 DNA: TGCGCCAGCAGTCACCCGGGCGCGTATGGCTACACCTTC

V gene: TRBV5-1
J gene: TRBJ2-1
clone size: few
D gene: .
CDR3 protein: CASSLPGDEQFF
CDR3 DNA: TGCGCCAGCAGCTTGCCAGGTGATGAGCAGTTCTTC

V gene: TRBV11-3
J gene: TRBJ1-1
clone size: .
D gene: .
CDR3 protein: CASSLEFGSRNTEAFF
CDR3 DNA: TGTGCCAGCAGCTTAGAATTTGGCAGCAGGAACACTGAAGCTTTCTTT

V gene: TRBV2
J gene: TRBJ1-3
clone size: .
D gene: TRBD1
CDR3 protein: CASSPGQGHGNTIYF
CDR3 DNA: TGTGCCAGCAGCCCGGGACAGGGCCATGGAAACACCATATATTTT

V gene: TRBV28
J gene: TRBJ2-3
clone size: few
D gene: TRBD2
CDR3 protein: CASTFLAGGTDTQYF
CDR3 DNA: TGTGCCAGCACCTTCTTAGCGGGAGGCACAGATACGCAGTATTTT

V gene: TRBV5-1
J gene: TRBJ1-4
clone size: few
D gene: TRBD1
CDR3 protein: CASSRGLANEKLFF
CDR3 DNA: TGCGCCAGCAGCAGGGGGCTCGCTAATGAAAAACTGTTTTTT

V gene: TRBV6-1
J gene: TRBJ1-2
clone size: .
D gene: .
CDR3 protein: CASSEWEFGYTF
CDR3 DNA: TGTGCCAGCAGTGAGTGGGAATTTGGCTACACCTTC

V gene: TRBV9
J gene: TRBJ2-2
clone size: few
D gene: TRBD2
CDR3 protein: CASSVDGGRDTGELFF
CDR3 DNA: TGTGCCAGCAGCGTAGATGGCGGGAGGGACACCGGGGAGCTGTTTTTT

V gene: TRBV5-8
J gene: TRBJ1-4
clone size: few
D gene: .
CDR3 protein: CASSPYRVMANEKLFF
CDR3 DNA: TGTGCCAGCAGCCCATACAGGGTTATGGCTAATGAAAAACTGTTTTTT

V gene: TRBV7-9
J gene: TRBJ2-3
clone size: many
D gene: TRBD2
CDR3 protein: CASSLGLAGVPWGTDTQYF
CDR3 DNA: TGTGCCAGCAGCTTAGGCCTAGCGGGAGTCCCCTGGGGCACAGATACGCAGTATTTT

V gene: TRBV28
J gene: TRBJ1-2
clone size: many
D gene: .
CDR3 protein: CASSLLGGHYTF
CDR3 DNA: TGTGCCAGCAGTTTATTGGGGGGACACTACACCTTC

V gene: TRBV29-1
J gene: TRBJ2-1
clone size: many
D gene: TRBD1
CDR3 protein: CSVARDRGRGEQFF
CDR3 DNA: TGCAGCGTCGCCAGGGACAGGGGGCGAGGTGAGCAGTTCTTC